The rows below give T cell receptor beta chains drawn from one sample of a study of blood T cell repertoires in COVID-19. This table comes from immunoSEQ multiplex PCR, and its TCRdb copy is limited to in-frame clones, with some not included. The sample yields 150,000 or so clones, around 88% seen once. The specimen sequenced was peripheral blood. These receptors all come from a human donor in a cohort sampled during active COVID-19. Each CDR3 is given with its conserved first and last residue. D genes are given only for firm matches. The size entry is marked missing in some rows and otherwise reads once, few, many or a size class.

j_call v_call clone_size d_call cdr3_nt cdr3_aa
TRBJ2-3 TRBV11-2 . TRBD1 TGTGCCAGCAGCTTAGGATCCAGGGGGCTGGGGAACACAGATACGCAGTATTTT CASSLGSRGLGNTDTQYF
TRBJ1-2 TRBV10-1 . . TGCGCCAGCAGTTCCCGGGACACTTATAACTATGGCTACACCTTC CASSSRDTYNYGYTF
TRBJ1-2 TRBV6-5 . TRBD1 TGTGCCAGCAATCCCGGGACAGGGGTAAACTATGGCTACACCTTC CASNPGTGVNYGYTF
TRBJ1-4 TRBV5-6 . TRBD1 TGTGCCAGCAGCTTCGGACAGGGAGGGGATGAAAAACTGTTTTTT CASSFGQGGDEKLFF
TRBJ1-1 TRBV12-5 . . . CASGLEREGRYTEAFF
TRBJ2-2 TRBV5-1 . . TGCGCCAGCAGCTTGAGAGGGGGGGCGCAGAACACCGGGGAGCTGTTTTTT CASSLRGGAQNTGELFF
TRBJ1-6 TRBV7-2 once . TGTGCCAGCAGCTTAGAAGCAGGGAGGACCTCACCCCTCCACTTT CASSLEAGRTSPLHF
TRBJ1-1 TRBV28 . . TGTGCCAGCAGATATATGAACACTGAAGCTTTCTTT CASRYMNTEAFF
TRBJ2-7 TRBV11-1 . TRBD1 TGTGCCAGCAGCGAGGACAGGGGAGGCTCCTACGAGCAGTACTTC CASSEDRGGSYEQYF
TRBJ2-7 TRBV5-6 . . TGTGCCAGCAGCACTGGAGCAGGGGTCTACGAGCAGTACTTC CASSTGAGVYEQYF
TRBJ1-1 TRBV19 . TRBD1 TGTGCCAGTTATCCGGGACAGGGCGGAACTGAAGCTTTCTTT CASYPGQGGTEAFF
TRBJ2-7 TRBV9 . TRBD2 TGTGCCAGCAGCTCATCCGGACTAGCGGGGGAGCAGTACTTC CASSSSGLAGEQYF
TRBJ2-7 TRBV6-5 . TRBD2 TGTGCCAGAGAAGCGGGAGGAACATACGAGCAGTACTTC CAREAGGTYEQYF
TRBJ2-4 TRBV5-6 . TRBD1 TGTGCCAGCAGCTTGCCGGGACAGAAAAACATTCAGTACTTC CASSLPGQKNIQYF
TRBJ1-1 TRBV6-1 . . TGTGCCAGCAGTGAACGGGACTCTCTCCAAGCTTTCTTT CASSERDSLQAFF
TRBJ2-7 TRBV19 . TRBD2 TGTGCCAGTAAAGGACTAGCGGGACCGCACGAGCAGTACTTC CASKGLAGPHEQYF
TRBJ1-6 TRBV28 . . TGTGCCAGCATGGGAGGGAGCTATAATTCACCCCTCCACTTT CASMGGSYNSPLHF
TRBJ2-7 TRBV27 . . TGTGCCAGCAGTTTTTCAGGCTGGTCCTACGAGCAGTACTTC CASSFSGWSYEQYF
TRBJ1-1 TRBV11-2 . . TGTGCCAGCAGCTTATATGCGGAAGTCCAAAGCATCGGTGAAGCTTTCTTT CASSLYAEVQSIGEAFF
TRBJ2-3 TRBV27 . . TGTGCCAGCAGTTTAGGCCGGGGACAAGATACGCAGTATTTT CASSLGRGQDTQYF
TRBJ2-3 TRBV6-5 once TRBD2 TGTGCCAGCAGGGGAGGACTAGCGGGGAATACGCAGTATTTT CASRGGLAGNTQYF
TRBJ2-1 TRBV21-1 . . TGTGCCAGCAGCGCCAGGCCGAATGAGCAGTTCTTC CASSARPNEQFF
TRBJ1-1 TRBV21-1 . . TGTGCCAGCAGCATGGGGGCCGATGGAGGACGTAGTCGTGAAGCTTTCTTT CASSMGADGGRSREAFF
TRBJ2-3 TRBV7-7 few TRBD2 TGTGCCAGCAGCTTAGGCGCGGGGGGGCTCTCAGATACGCAGTATTTT CASSLGAGGLSDTQYF
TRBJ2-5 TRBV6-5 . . TGTGCCAGCAGTTACGGGGGGAACCAAGAGACCCAGTACTTC CASSYGGNQETQYF
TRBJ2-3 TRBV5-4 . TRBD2 TGTGCCAGCAGCAGGGGACTAGCGGACTACACAGATACGCAGTATTTT CASSRGLADYTDTQYF
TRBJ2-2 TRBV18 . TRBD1 TGTGCCAGCTCACCGAGGATTGGACAGGGAGACACCGGGGAGCTGTTTTTT CASSPRIGQGDTGELFF
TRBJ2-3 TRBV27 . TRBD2 TGTGCCAGCAGTTTAGTAGCGGGAGGAACAGATACGCAGTATTTT CASSLVAGGTDTQYF
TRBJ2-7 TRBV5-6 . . TGTGCCAGCAGCTTGGCCGGTCCCTACGAGCAGTACTTC CASSLAGPYEQYF